This T cell receptor (beta chain) was obtained from a study of neurological immune-mediated disorders (dated by TCRdb to the late 2010s). At the level of the whole study: Peripheral blood TCR-beta repertoires from patients with HTLV-I-associated myelopathy (HAM/TSP), patients with multiple sclerosis, and healthy controls were compared in the study using UMI-based sequencing. Alongside PBMC samples, the set of some 98 TCR-beta libraries contained longitudinal samples, technical triplicates, and paired CD4+ and CD8+ T-cell subsets that had been sorted. Longitudinal HAM/TSP donors and healthy donors each had 3 time-points at intervals of about 3-45 months. Of the 60 to 70 subjects in the cohort, about 14 were HAM/TSP patients, some 35 were multiple sclerosis patients, and around 20 were healthy controls. Summary of the overall study and its limitations: TCR clonal expansion was highest in HAM/TSP patients and lowest in MS patients, with MS patients falling below even healthy controls. No identical CDR3 amino acid sequences were found to be shared among expanded clones across subjects, suggesting that TCR-beta repertoires were private in all groups.

Sample time point, as interpreted from the label and publication: longitudinal time-point 2. For the unsorted PBMC libraries, 2 million PBMCs were stored in RNAlater at -80 degrees C until RNA extraction and were used to generate the libraries. Peripheral blood underwent Ficoll-Hypaque density gradient centrifugation to isolate PBMCs, which were then cryopreserved in liquid nitrogen. cDNA synthesis used template-switch 5'RACE with a primer carrying a 10-nucleotide random unique molecular identifier tagging each TCR transcript. Every sequencing run covered 15-18 subjects and yielded more than 170 million TCR-beta sequences. The RNeasy kit was used to extract total RNA. The KAPA Real-time Library Amplification kit was used to amplify TCR-beta VDJ regions with primers targeting the TCR constant region and the 5'RACE anchor. Sample indexes and Illumina adaptors were added in a first PCR, after which library yield was increased in a second PCR. The roughly 650 bp TCR product was size-selected on a 2% E-gel SizeSelection system after Ampure bead purification. Before pooling, library quality was checked on a Bioanalyzer, concentration was measured with Qubit, and libraries were quantified with the Kapa Library Quantification kit. An Illumina HiSeq 2500 sequenced the libraries paired-end 2 x 150 bp. To increase sequence diversity, roughly 24-31% phiX was spiked into each library pool. Per the original workflow: The UMI-based MiGEC pipeline processed quality-filtered reads and removed over 80% of raw TCR sequences during error correction. VDJ genes were aligned to IMGT germline references, and each clonotype was defined by a unique CDR3 amino acid sequence together with V-J genes. Clonal expansion, Shannon diversity and CDR3 relatedness were evaluated with VDJtools (CalcPairwiseDistances, ClusterSamples), while phylogenetic trees were built in CLCbio workbench. Using coefficient-of-variation modelling across technical triplicates, the study counted a clone as expanded if it had at least 8 unique UMIs. Through fastp at Q25 and MiXCR, TCRdb rebuilt clones from the public reads, retaining in-frame beta chains. Each CDR3 protein gets just one entry, which takes the most common genes and DNA from the rows behind it. These V and J calls are TCRdb output, not the study's own analysis. The sample profile shows roughly 45,000 distinct CDR3 sequences; roughly 14% of them were found once. Together, the top ten hold roughly 4.5% of the sample.

There are many counts of this clonotype. Its antigen is currently not known. Base-call qualities are not available, and no considerably larger clone is one nucleotide away. Reading the germline V gene (reference sequence) gives CDR1 LGHDT and CDR2 YNNKEL. V is pared back by 2 bases and J by 1 base, with 21 bases lying between the germline termini. There are 19 amino acids in the CDR3, from cysteine to phenylalanine inclusive. Just CDR3 DNA is preserved here, 57 bases in frame from base 1. This clonotype originated in a male donor with HTLV-1-associated myelopathy (HAM/TSP). Sequencing was performed on PBMCs. The sequence is built from TRBV3-1 and TRBJ1-3; the D gene is perhaps TRBD1, from 6 matching bases. Read as DNA, the sequence is TGTGCCAGCAGCCAACCCGGGACACGCAACTCCCGATCTGGAAACACCATATATTTT. Its amino acids are CASSQPGTRNSRSGNTIYF.